This T cell receptor (beta chain) was sequenced for a study of T cells in localized non-small cell lung cancer. Broader study findings: Elevated blood T cell density was associated with longer overall survival. Appearing in adjacent lung were a median about 59 of the top 100 tumor clones.

As to this clone: Its specificity is not known.

Germline V gene lookup returns CDR1 SGDLS and CDR2 YYNGEE. CDR3 size: 15 residues. V lost 1 base and J lost 3, with 13 bases in between. Produced via immunoSEQ multiplex PCR; TCRdb's table is partial and in-frame only. The table shows some 52,000 clones, with around 86% occurring only once. J is TRBJ1-1 and V is TRBV9, with D possibly TRBD1 on 6 matching bases. Sequences were derived from peripheral blood, sampled before any cancer treatment. The source is a male donor at least 60 years old with stage III squamous cell lung carcinoma. The CDR3 DNA sequence: TGTGCCAGCAGCGTACTAACAGGGATCGACACTGAAGCTTTCTTT. As protein: CASSVLTGIDTEAFF.